This T cell receptor (beta chain) emerged from a study of identical twins. The study's findings and limits: Instead of following the same donors, the conclusions were based on cross-sectional statistical analysis. Zero-insertion findings could be partly confounded by invariant cells (MAIT and iNKT cells).

A single record per CDR3 protein comes from TCRdb applying MiXCR to the 5' RACE reads. The table records about 220,000 distinct CDR3 sequences, about 7.5% of them present only once. There are 13 residues in the CDR3. Per the germline V gene, CDR1 is DFQATT and CDR2 is SNEGSKA (reference sequence). Between the trimmed V and J ends, which lost 3 bases and 4 bases, there was a span of 12 bases. This clonotype was picked up many times. The target antigen is unknown. This sample was shared with a second study, whose subject was yellow fever vaccine responses in identical twins.

This TCR was recovered from a woman between 18 and 29 years old in good health. The chain is built from TRBV20-1 and TRBJ2-5; D is undetermined. Sequences were obtained from memory (CD45RO+) T cells sorted from blood. This CDR3 is CSASLVRPETQYF. As DNA, the CDR3 is TGCAGTGCTAGTCTAGTCCGCCCAGAGACCCAGTACTTC.